Listed here are 8 T cell receptor beta chains from one sample, sequenced in a study of T cell responses to AZD1222 COVID-19 vaccine. TCRdb's table, derived via immunoSEQ multiplex PCR, lists solely in-frame clones and lacks some. The sample holds around 100,000 clones, over 75% seen once. The sequences come from peripheral blood, collected on day 0 of MenACWY control vaccination. The receptors derive from an adult in good health.

This chain connects TRBV27 to TRBJ1-6; D unclear. V dropped 6 bases and J dropped 0 bases, with 15 bases sitting between them. Germline lookup yields CDR1 MNHEY and CDR2 SMNVEV (reference sequence). The CDR3 covers 17 residues. In nucleotides, the CDR3 is TGTGCCAGCAGCCTTCTTGGGTCGAGCTCCTATAATTCACCCCTCCACTTT. It yields the protein CASSLLGSSSYNSPLHF.

The chain uses TRBV10-3 and TRBJ2-5; D is perhaps TRBD2 (5 bases). Germline CDR1 reads ENHRY; CDR2 reads SYGVKD. V was clipped by 2 bases and J by 4 bases, with 14 bases between them. CDR3 length equals 15 residues. CDR3 coding DNA: TGTGCCATCAGTGAGGCGGAGTACAGCGGAGAGACCCAGTACTTC. Protein product: CAISEAEYSGETQYF.

This chain uses TRBV11-3 with TRBJ2-3; the match to TRBD1 covers 8 bases. Trimming at V came to 5 bases and at J to 2 bases, leaving 6 bases not matched to a gene. Germline lookup yields CDR1 SGHNT and CDR2 YENEEA. This CDR3 is 15 amino acids long. The CDR3 sequence is CASSQGDRSTDTQYF. The CDR3, as DNA: TGTGCCAGCAGCCAAGGGGACAGGTCCACAGATACGCAGTATTTT.

The rearrangement links TRBV10-3 to TRBJ2-3; D is unresolved. The V gene's germline CDR1 is ENHRY and CDR2 SYGVKD. CDR3 length: 15 residues. Trimming left V 3 bases short and J 1 base short, with 11 bases between. The CDR3 DNA sequence: TGTGCCATCAGTGAACCACGTTTCGGCACAGATACGCAGTATTTT. Translation: CAISEPRFGTDTQYF.

This clone occurred a few times. The chain employs TRBV11-3 and TRBJ1-3, with D possibly matching TRBD1 (5 bases). V shed 3 bases and J shed 4 bases, with 7 bases lying between them. The CDR3 has 13 residues. Germline-derived CDR1 and CDR2 are SGHNT and YENEEA. CDR3 in DNA: TGTGCCAGCAGCTTGGGGCACGGAAACACCATATATTTT. It translates to CASSLGHGNTIYF.

V gene TRBV30 combines with J gene TRBJ1-1; TRBD1 might be the D (6 bases). The CDR3 is made up of 13 amino acids. CDR1 is GTSNPN, CDR2 SVGIG, per germline (reference sequence). V gave up 8 bases and J gave up 2 bases, with 15 bases separating them. In DNA form, the CDR3 reads TGTGCCCGAAAAGCGGGGGGCAACACTGAAGCTTTCTTT. This codes for CARKAGGNTEAFF. The variable domain in full, completed from reference TRBV30 and TRBJ1-1, reads SQTIHQWPATLVQPVGSPLSLECTVEGTSNPNLYWYRQAAGRGLQLLFYSVGIGQISSEVPQNLSASRPQDRQFILSSKKLLLSDSGFYLCARKAGGNTEAFFGQGTRLTVV.

The chain employs TRBV7-2 and TRBJ1-5; D is uncertain. The CDR3 runs to 15 residues. Germline V gene sequence: CDR1 SGHTA, CDR2 FQGNSA. The germline V and J ends were trimmed by 0 bases and 7 bases, with 13 bases remaining between them. DNA for the CDR3: TGTGCCAGCAGCTTAGCGGGAGGGTTGCGGCAGCCCCAGCATTTT. It encodes CASSLAGGLRQPQHF.

The chain recombines TRBV27 with TRBJ1-1, with no clear D. The CDR3 consists of 13 residues. Germline assignment: CDR1 MNHEY and CDR2 SMNVEV (reference sequence). The V end was cut by 6 bases, the J end by 0 bases, with 8 bases between. The CDR3 DNA sequence: TGTGCCAGCAGCGCTAATATGAACACTGAAGCTTTCTTT. It translates to CASSANMNTEAFF.